Here is one TCR beta chain with its context. The antigen remains undetermined. Clones were sequenced by immunoSEQ multiplex PCR, and TCRdb holds only the in-frame ones, with some missing. The sample lists about 120,000 clones; around 90% were seen once. This entry comes from a study of T cell responses to AZD1222 COVID-19 vaccine. Study context: Investigators merged groups given second doses at roughly 4 or roughly 12 weeks. Study results and limitations: CD4 TCRs associated with vaccination spanned spike, dominating at 160-218 and 743-854. Spike-specific TCR depth and breadth grew after two AZD1222 doses. Clonal diversity may have been underestimated in mostly white British donors.

The ends were cut back, 2 bases at V and 9 bases at J, with 11 bases in the middle. The CDR3 runs 13 residues. Germline-derived CDR1 and CDR2 are SGHVS and FNYEAQ. The V call is TRBV7-6, the J call TRBJ2-1, with a tentative D call TRBD2 (6 bases). Specimen: peripheral blood, collected on day 0 of AZD1222 vaccination. The receptor comes from an adult in good health. CDR3 region: CASSLILGGEQFF. The CDR3 nucleotides are TGTGCCAGCAGCTTAATTTTGGGAGGTGAGCAGTTCTTC.